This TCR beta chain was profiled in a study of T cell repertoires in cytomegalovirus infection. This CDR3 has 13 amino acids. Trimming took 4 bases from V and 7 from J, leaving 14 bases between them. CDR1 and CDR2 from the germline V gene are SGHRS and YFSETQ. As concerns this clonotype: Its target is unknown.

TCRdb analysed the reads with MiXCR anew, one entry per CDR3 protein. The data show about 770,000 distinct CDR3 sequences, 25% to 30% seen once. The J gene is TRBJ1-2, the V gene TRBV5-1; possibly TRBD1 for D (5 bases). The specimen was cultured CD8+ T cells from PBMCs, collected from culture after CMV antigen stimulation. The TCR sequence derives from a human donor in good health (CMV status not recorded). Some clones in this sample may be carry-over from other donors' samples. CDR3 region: CASSPEHGGGYTF. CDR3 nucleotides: TGCGCCAGCAGCCCCGAACACGGGGGTGGCTACACCTTC.